Below are 25 T cell receptor beta chains sequenced from a single sample in a study of cytomegalovirus exposure and HLA in healthy donors. Here immunoSEQ multiplex PCR was the method, and the copy in TCRdb shows in-frame clones only, minus some. The sample contains about 140,000 clones, about 80% of which appear only once. The sequencing input was PBMCs. All receptors derive from a man younger than 45 in good health and CMV-seropositive.

This clone was counted between two and nine times. The V call is TRBV2, the J call TRBJ1-5, with a tentative D call TRBD1 (5 bases). Germline V gene lookup returns CDR1 SNHLY and CDR2 FYNNEI. The CDR3 runs to 15 residues. Trimming shortened V by 6 bases and J by 5 bases, and 17 bases separated the two germline ends. CDR3 in amino acids: CASRDFGQGHQPQHF. As DNA, the CDR3 is TGTGCCAGCAGAGACTTCGGGCAGGGCCATCAGCCCCAGCATTTT.

The chain uses TRBV7-2 and TRBJ1-5, with D hard to call. The germline CDR1 and CDR2 sequences are SGHTA and FQGNSA. V was shortened by 1 base and J by 4 bases, with 11 bases between the two germline ends. CDR3 length: 15 residues. The CDR3 DNA reads TGTGCCAGCAGCTTAGAAGACTCCTTAAATCAGCCCCAGCATTTT. Translated, it gives CASSLEDSLNQPQHF.

The chain employs TRBV4-3 and TRBJ1-6; tentative D call: TRBD1 (5 bases). Trimming left V 1 base short and J 9 bases short, with 16 bases between. The CDR3 has 16 residues. In germline, CDR1 is LGHNA, CDR2 YSLEER. The CDR3 DNA reads TGCGCCAGCAGCCAAGTAAGGGGAACCGGTCCTTCACCCCTCCACTTT. This codes for CASSQVRGTGPSPLHF.

The chain uses TRBV27 and TRBJ1-4; 8 positions match TRBD1. Per the germline V gene, CDR1 is MNHEY and CDR2 is SMNVEV (reference sequence). V lost 8 bases, J lost 4 bases, and 6 bases stayed unmatched. CDR3 length: 14 amino acids. CDR3 nucleotides: TGTGCCAGCGCTTCGGGACAGGTTAATGAAAAACTGTTTTTT. Translation gives CASASGQVNEKLFF.

This clone showed up just a few times. The chain employs TRBV14 and TRBJ2-3, with D possibly TRBD1 on 6 matching bases. The CDR3 length is 15 residues. Germline V lookup: CDR1 SGHDN, CDR2 FVKESK. Trimming took off 5 bases at V and 3 bases at J, with 15 bases between the two ends. Here the CDR3 DNA reads TGTGCCAGCAGCAATGGACAGTTAAGGACAGATACGCAGTATTTT. Residues: CASSNGQLRTDTQYF. The variable domain in full, with the rest retrieved from reference TRBV14 and TRBJ2-3, is EAGVTQFPSHSVIEKGQTVTLRCDPISGHDNLYWYRRVMGKEIKFLLHFVKESKQDESGMPNNRFLAERTGGTYSTLKVQPAELEDSGVYFCASSNGQLRTDTQYFGPGTRLTVL.

J is TRBJ2-1 and V is TRBV11-1, with TRBD2 matching 8 bases. The CDR3 totals 15 residues. V gave up 5 bases and J gave up 10 bases; unmatched junction bases: 13. CDR1 and CDR2 from the germline V gene are SGHAT and FQDESV (reference sequence). CDR3 loop: CASSPGGRGEDEQFF. The CDR3 coding sequence is TGTGCCAGCAGCCCCGGGGGGCGGGGGGAAGACGAGCAGTTCTTC.

The CDR3 nucleotides read TGTGCCATCAGTGAGGGCCGCCCAGAGACCCAGTACTTC. This translates into CAISEGRPETQYF. The chain has TRBV10-3 and TRBJ2-5; D is ambiguous. Germline V gene data show CDR1 as ENHRY and CDR2 as SYGVKD. The CDR3 loop spans 13 amino acids. V lost 2 bases and J 4 bases, leaving 8 bases between the germline ends.

The rearrangement joins TRBV5-4 to TRBJ2-7; 7 bases map to TRBD2. The CDR3 sequence is 16 residues long. V lost 4 bases, J lost 5 bases, and 15 bases stayed unmatched. CDR1 and CDR2 from the germline V gene are SGHNT and YYREEE (reference sequence). CDR3: CASSPGSSGIMNEQYF. In DNA, the CDR3 is TGTGCCAGCAGCCCAGGGTCTAGCGGAATTATGAACGAGCAGTACTTC.

The chain combines TRBV25-1 with TRBJ1-2; D may be TRBD1 (5 bases). Per germline, CDR1 MGHDK and CDR2 SYGVNS. V dropped 4 bases and J dropped 1 base, with 7 bases sitting between them. The CDR3 has 13 amino acids. Here the CDR3 DNA reads TGTGCCAGCAGTGGGACACTTAACTATGGCTACACCTTC. As protein: CASSGTLNYGYTF.

The chain is built from TRBV7-9 and TRBJ2-3; D is undetermined. V gave up 2 bases and J gave up 4 bases, with 10 bases separating them. Germline loops: CDR1 SEHNR, CDR2 FQNEAQ (reference sequence). The CDR3 runs to 14 residues. In nucleotides, the CDR3 is TGTGCCAGCAGCTTAACCTACGGAGCAGATACGCAGTATTTT. It encodes CASSLTYGADTQYF.

The V call is TRBV7-2, the J call TRBJ2-1, with D perhaps matching TRBD2 (5 bases). Germline V gene lookup returns CDR1 SGHTA and CDR2 FQGNSA. This CDR3 contains 14 residues. The V end was cut by 1 base, the J end by 7 bases, with 11 bases between. The CDR3 region has the DNA TGTGCCAGCAGCTTAGATCGGGGAACAAATGAGCAGTTCTTC. Its protein is CASSLDRGTNEQFF.

The chain combines TRBV27 with TRBJ2-2; 7 nucleotides agree with TRBD2. V shed 7 bases and J 5 bases; nucleotides not matched to a gene: 7. This CDR3 region has 14 residues. The germline gives CDR1 MNHEY, CDR2 SMNVEV (reference sequence). CDR3 bases: TGTGCCAGCACCCCTAGGGAGGGAACCGGGGAGCTGTTTTTT. It yields the protein CASTPREGTGELFF.

With respect to this clone: One end of the junction does not line up with germline, which may come from a read error. The gene calls are TRBV2 and TRBJ2-4, with a weak D call TRBD2 (6 bases). This CDR3 contains 11 residues. The germline V gene encodes CDR1 SNHLY and CDR2 FYNNEI. The CDR3 is CASQSGTSVNF. In nucleotides, the CDR3 is TGTGCCAGTCAAAGTGGGACTTCAGTCAACTTC.

The chain joins TRBV10-2 to TRBJ2-7, with a tentative D call TRBD2 (6 bases). From germline, CDR1 is WSHSY and CDR2 SAAADI. The CDR3 sequence is 15 residues long. The V and J ends lost 4 bases and 4 bases respectively, with 17 bases between them. CDR3 in amino acids: CASSARGLASYEQYF. The CDR3 DNA reads as TGCGCCAGCAGTGCGAGAGGGCTAGCGAGTTACGAGCAGTACTTC.

The chain uses TRBV13 and TRBJ2-7; 13 bases fit TRBD2. This CDR3 is built from 17 residues. J was trimmed by 2 bases and V by 5 bases; bases with no gene match: 9. Germline CDR1 reads PRHDT; CDR2 reads FYEKMQ (reference sequence). The CDR3 spells CASSHVEGLAGTYEQYF. The CDR3 bases are TGTGCCAGCAGCCACGTAGAGGGACTAGCGGGGACCTACGAGCAGTACTTC.

This chain uses TRBV5-1 with TRBJ2-5; 8 bases match TRBD2. J gave up 6 bases and V 2 bases, and 3 bases lay outside the gene matches. Germline CDR1 reads SGHRS; CDR2 reads YFSETQ. The CDR3 spans 13 residues. CDR3: CASSFSGVKTQYF. The CDR3 DNA is TGCGCCAGCAGCTTTAGCGGGGTTAAGACCCAGTACTTC.

The rearrangement links TRBV2 to TRBJ1-5; D possibly corresponds to TRBD1 (6 bases). Trimming removed 2 bases from V and 1 base from J, with 6 bases in between. The CDR3 is 14 amino acids. CDR1 is SNHLY and CDR2 is FYNNEI in the germline V gene. The CDR3 spells CASSEQGSNQPQHF. Here the CDR3 DNA reads TGTGCCAGCAGTGAACAGGGGAGCAATCAGCCCCAGCATTTT. The entire variable domain, with the rest obtained from reference TRBV2 and TRBJ1-5, is as follows: EPEVTQTPSHQVTQMGQEVILRCVPISNHLYFYWYRQILGQKVEFLVSFYNNEISEKSEIFDDQFSVERPDGSNFTLKIRSTKLEDSAMYFCASSEQGSNQPQHFGDGTRLSIL.

The chain carries TRBV27 and TRBJ2-1; D is possibly TRBD2 (5 bases). Trimming left V 8 bases short and J 3 bases short, with 14 bases between. Germline V gives CDR1 MNHEY, CDR2 SMNVEV (reference sequence). The CDR3 extends over 14 amino acids. The DNA for the CDR3 is TGTGCCAGCCGCCGGGGAAGCCTCTACAATGAGCAGTTCTTC. Translating gives CASRRGSLYNEQFF.

The genes are TRBV7-2 and TRBJ1-4, with 8 nucleotides matching TRBD1. Germline V gives CDR1 SGHTA, CDR2 FQGNSA. V dropped 4 bases and J dropped 8; count of bases not matched to a gene: 6. This CDR3 has 14 amino acids. The CDR3 spells CASSSQGAGEKLFF. CDR3 nucleotide sequence: TGTGCCAGCAGCTCTCAGGGGGCGGGAGAAAAACTGTTTTTT.

The V gene is TRBV5-4, the J gene TRBJ1-2; 7 bases are shared with TRBD1. Per germline, CDR1 SGHNT and CDR2 YYREEE (reference sequence). This CDR3 region has 18 residues. Losses at the gene ends were 2 bases for V and 4 bases for J; bases not matched to a gene: 17. CDR3 amino acids: CASSFGASGQAATYGYTF. The CDR3 coding sequence is TGTGCCAGCAGCTTCGGAGCTTCTGGACAGGCCGCAACCTATGGCTACACCTTC.

J is TRBJ2-2 and V is TRBV27; possible D gene TRBD1, 7 bases. V dropped 8 bases and J dropped 5 bases, with 15 bases sitting between them. The germline V gene has CDR1 MNHEY and CDR2 SMNVEV (reference sequence). The length of the CDR3 is 14 residues. CDR3 residues: CASAQGGGTGELFF. CDR3 nucleotide sequence: TGTGCCAGCGCCCAGGGGGGCGGGACCGGGGAGCTGTTTTTT.

The rearrangement joins TRBV7-2 to TRBJ2-7; D is perhaps TRBD1 (5 bases). V lost 0 bases and J 1 base, leaving 19 bases between the germline ends. This CDR3 contains 18 residues. CDR1 and CDR2 (germline): SGHTA, FQGNSA. The CDR3 reads CASSLALMGPFQSYEQYF. The CDR3 DNA reads TGTGCCAGCAGCTTAGCGCTTATGGGGCCCTTCCAATCCTACGAGCAGTACTTC.

The rearrangement uses TRBV11-2 and TRBJ2-3; weak D call: TRBD2 (6 bases). CDR3 length: 14 residues. The ends were cut back, 1 base at V and 3 bases at J, with 8 bases in the middle. Germline CDR1 and CDR2: SGHAT and FQNNGV. The DNA of the CDR3 is TGTGCCAGCAGCTTAGGGGGACTGACAGATACGCAGTATTTT. It specifies CASSLGGLTDTQYF.

This clone was counted between two and nine times. The chain links TRBV27 to TRBJ1-1; possibly TRBD1 for D (5 bases). The V end was cut by 4 bases, the J end by 6 bases, with 15 bases between. Germline V gene lookup returns CDR1 MNHEY and CDR2 SMNVEV (reference sequence). The length of the CDR3 is 14 residues. CDR3 sequence reads: CASSSYLGGSEAFF. The CDR3 nucleotides are TGTGCCAGCAGTTCCTACCTGGGGGGATCTGAAGCTTTCTTT.

This sequence joins TRBV18 and TRBJ1-4, with D uncertain. This CDR3 spans 15 amino acids. The germline V gene encodes CDR1 KGHSH and CDR2 LQKENI. Trimming pared 3 bases from V and 4 bases from J, leaving 12 bases between. Here the CDR3 reads CASSPPNRYNEKLFF. The CDR3 DNA reads TGTGCCAGCTCACCTCCGAACCGGTATAATGAAAAACTGTTTTTT.